What follows are 19 T cell receptor beta chains derived from one specimen sequenced in a study of identifying expanded T cells in peripheral blood. The table came from immunoSEQ multiplex PCR; TCRdb's copy has only in-frame clones and leaves some out. The table includes around 75,000 clones, around 90% detected once. Sample: blood. The receptors shown here come from a person aged 18-70 years in good health.

CDR3 nucleotide sequence: TGTGCCAGCAGCCCGAACACTGAAGCTTTCTTT. It codes for CASSPNTEAFF. The V call is TRBV11-1, the J call TRBJ1-1; D not resolved. CDR1 and CDR2 from the germline V gene are SGHAT and FQDESV (reference sequence). The CDR3 has 11 amino acids. V was cut by 5 bases and J by 1 base, with 2 bases left in between.

The chain employs TRBV28 and TRBJ2-4, with TRBD1 identical over 11 bases. The V gene's germline CDR1 is MDHEN and CDR2 SYDVKM. The CDR3 covers 16 residues. V dropped 6 bases and J dropped 8; count of bases not matched to a gene: 12. The CDR3 nucleotides read TGTGCCAGCAGATACAGGACAGGGGGCTTGATGGACATTCAGTACTTC. This sequence encodes CASRYRTGGLMDIQYF.

The rearrangement joins TRBV7-2 to TRBJ1-2; 8 nucleotides align to TRBD1. This CDR3 has 15 amino acids. V dropped 7 bases and J dropped 8; count of bases not matched to a gene: 15. Germline V CDR1 and CDR2: SGHTA, FQGNSA. CDR3 residues: CASINPEQGGVGYTF. The CDR3 nucleotides are TGTGCCAGCATCAATCCCGAACAGGGGGGAGTAGGCTACACCTTC. Complete variable domain (other parts from reference TRBV7-2 and TRBJ1-2): GAGVSQSPSNKVTEKGKDVELRCDPISGHTALYWYRQSLGQGLEFLIYFQGNSAPDKSGLPSDRFSAERTGGSVSTLTIQRTQQEDSAVYLCASINPEQGGVGYTFGSGTRLTVV.

A few counts support this clone. The chain joins TRBV5-4 to TRBJ2-1; perhaps TRBD1 as D (5 bases). This CDR3 is built from 12 residues. Trimming took off 2 bases at V and 8 bases at J, with 8 bases between the two ends. Germline V gene lookup returns CDR1 SGHNT and CDR2 YYREEE (reference sequence). CDR3 in DNA: TGTGCCAGCAGCTTAGACAGCTATGAGCAGTTCTTC. Its translation: CASSLDSYEQFF. The full variable domain, with the rest looked up from reference TRBV5-4 and TRBJ2-1, is ETGVTQSPTHLIKTRGQQVTLRCSSQSGHNTVSWYQQALGQGPQFIFQYYREEENGRGNFPPRFSGLQFPNYSSELNVNALELDDSALYLCASSLDSYEQFFGPGTRLTVL.

J is TRBJ1-2 and V is TRBV7-9; possible D gene TRBD1, 6 bases. CDR3 length: 19 amino acids. Deletions cut 6 bases from V and 4 bases from J, with 30 bases between. CDR1 is SEHNR, CDR2 FQNEAQ, per germline (reference sequence). The CDR3 DNA is TGTGCCAGCAGTCTAACTAAAAGTCAGGGGATCCCTCATTTCTATGGCTACACCTTC. As protein: CASSLTKSQGIPHFYGYTF.

The chain employs TRBV5-8 and TRBJ2-1; D gene uncertain. The V end lost 6 bases, the J end lost 5 bases, and 18 bases lay between the germline ends. This CDR3 has 15 amino acids. Germline V gene lookup returns CDR1 SGHTS and CDR2 YDEGEE. The CDR3 DNA follows: TGTGCCAGCATTATGCGGCTCTACGCGCACAATGAGCAGTTCTTC. It codes for CASIMRLYAHNEQFF. Drawing the rest from reference TRBV5-8 and TRBJ2-1, the complete variable domain is EAGVTQSPTHLIKTRGQQATLRCSPISGHTSVYWYQQALGLGLQFLLWYDEGEERNRGNFPPRFSGRQFPNYSSELNVNALELEDSALYLCASIMRLYAHNEQFFGPGTRLTVL.

The chain employs TRBV30 and TRBJ2-3; D gene unclear. Germline CDR1 and CDR2: GTSNPN and SVGIG (reference sequence). This CDR3 contains 11 residues. Trimming removed 3 bases from V and 6 bases from J, with 7 bases in between. CDR3 in amino acids: CAWRERDTQYF. The CDR3 nucleotides read TGTGCCTGGAGGGAGAGGGATACGCAGTATTTT. The full variable domain, in which reference TRBV30 and TRBJ2-3 provide the parts outside the CDR3, is SQTIHQWPATLVQPVGSPLSLECTVEGTSNPNLYWYRQAAGRGLQLLFYSVGIGQISSEVPQNLSASRPQDRQFILSSKKLLLSDSGFYLCAWRERDTQYFGPGTRLTVL.

V gene TRBV27 combines with J gene TRBJ2-7, with D perhaps matching TRBD1 or TRBD2 (6 bases each). This CDR3 spans 15 amino acids. V was clipped by 2 bases and J by 5 bases, with 16 bases between them. Germline V CDR1 and CDR2: MNHEY, SMNVEV (reference sequence). The CDR3 bases are TGTGCCAGCAGTTTAGGGGGGCTTTCAACCCACGAGCAGTACTTC. Its translation: CASSLGGLSTHEQYF.

The J gene is TRBJ1-1, the V gene TRBV7-9; tentative D call: TRBD1 (5 bases). The CDR3 sequence is 15 residues long. V was pared by 5 bases and J by 1 base, with 14 bases between. Germline V gene data show CDR1 as SEHNR and CDR2 as FQNEAQ (reference sequence). DNA of the CDR3: TGTGCCAGCAGCCGAGAAGCCGGGACGAACACTGAAGCTTTCTTT. Translated: CASSREAGTNTEAFF.

In this sample, this clone turned up once. This chain joins TRBV5-1 and TRBJ2-1, with a tentative D call TRBD1 (5 bases). The CDR3 contains 15 residues. Between the trimmed V and J ends, which lost 1 base and 5 bases, there was a span of 13 bases. Germline V lookup: CDR1 SGHRS, CDR2 YFSETQ. The CDR3 reads CASSLQGGMNNEQFF. For the CDR3, the DNA is TGCGCCAGCAGCTTGCAGGGTGGTATGAACAATGAGCAGTTCTTC.

The CDR3, as DNA: TGTGCCAGCAGTGACCCGGGGACAGTTGTTCCAGCTTTCTTT. Translated, it gives CASSDPGTVVPAFF. V usage is TRBV6-1 and J usage is TRBJ1-1, with 7 bases aligning to TRBD1. V gave up 3 bases and J gave up 10 bases; unmatched junction bases: 11. CDR1 is MNHNS and CDR2 is SASEGT in the germline V gene. The CDR3 totals 14 residues.

V gene TRBV4-1 combines with J gene TRBJ2-1, with D uncertain. Germline V gives CDR1 MGHRA, CDR2 YSYEKL. There are 14 residues in the CDR3. Trimming shortened V by 0 bases and J by 7 bases, and 10 bases separated the two germline ends. The CDR3 sequence: CASSQDGSRNEQFF. CDR3 in DNA: TGCGCCAGCAGCCAAGATGGCAGTCGAAATGAGCAGTTCTTC.

The rearrangement joins TRBV19 to TRBJ1-1; TRBD1 aligns across 7 bases. V was clipped by 5 bases and J by 1 base; unmatched bases: 7. This CDR3 has 15 amino acids. The germline gives CDR1 LNHDA, CDR2 SQIVND (reference sequence). The CDR3: CASSSAGGSNTEAFF. The CDR3 bases are TGTGCCAGTAGTTCTGCAGGGGGTTCGAACACTGAAGCTTTCTTT.

The V gene is TRBV19, the J gene TRBJ2-1; D remains ambiguous. Germline V CDR1 and CDR2: LNHDA, SQIVND (reference sequence). V was cut by 5 bases and J by 8 bases, with 19 bases left in between. There are 15 residues in the CDR3. DNA for the CDR3: TGTGCCAGTAGTGTACGAGGCAGCCAGGTGGATGAGCAGTTCTTC. Amino acids: CASSVRGSQVDEQFF.

The CDR3, as DNA: TGTGCCATCAGTGATCCGAAAACAGGGGGCGACCTCCCTAGTTATGGCTACACCTTC. This sequence encodes CAISDPKTGGDLPSYGYTF. This chain links TRBV10-3 with TRBJ1-2, with 9 nucleotides matching TRBD1. The CDR3 loop spans 19 amino acids. Germline V gives CDR1 ENHRY, CDR2 SYGVKD. J was trimmed by 5 bases and V by 3 bases; bases with no gene match: 19.

The rearrangement uses TRBV6-5 and TRBJ2-1, with D hard to call. This CDR3 spans 15 amino acids. The germline V gene encodes CDR1 MNHEY and CDR2 SVGAGI. V gave up 0 bases and J gave up 8 bases, with 14 bases separating them. CDR3 sequence: CASSYSTLAVDEQFF. The DNA of the CDR3 is TGTGCCAGCAGTTACTCCACACTGGCGGTCGATGAGCAGTTCTTC.

The chain carries TRBV18 and TRBJ2-7; no clear D. Looked up from germline, CDR1 is KGHSH and CDR2 is LQKENI. The CDR3 sequence is 13 residues long. Trimming cost V 8 bases and J 3 bases, with 14 bases left between them. CDR3 sequence (DNA): TGTGCCAGCACTACCGGTGGGCTCTACGAGCAGTACTTC. It translates to CASTTGGLYEQYF. The full variable domain, its missing parts supplied by reference TRBV18 and TRBJ2-7, is NAGVMQNPRHLVRRRGQEARLRCSPMKGHSHVYWYRQLPEEGLKFMVYLQKENIIDESGMPKERFSAEFPKEGPSILRIQQVVRGDSAAYFCASTTGGLYEQYFGPGTRLTVT.

The rearrangement uses TRBV5-5 and TRBJ2-2; D may match TRBD1 or TRBD2 (6 bases each). The CDR3 has 16 amino acids. Trimming took off 4 bases at V and 0 bases at J, with 13 bases between the two ends. Germline V gene lookup returns CDR1 SGHKS and CDR2 YYEKEE (reference sequence). The CDR3 protein is CASSPYRDSNTGELFF. DNA of the CDR3: TGTGCCAGCAGCCCCTACAGGGACTCGAACACCGGGGAGCTGTTTTTT.

The chain couples TRBV2 to TRBJ1-2; no reliable D call. Germline V CDR1 and CDR2: SNHLY, FYNNEI. The CDR3 has 14 amino acids. Trimming removed 3 bases from V and 1 base from J, with 9 bases in between. CDR3 region: CASSEVHGNYGYTF. For the CDR3, the DNA is TGTGCCAGCAGTGAGGTGCACGGTAACTATGGCTACACCTTC.